The 19 T cell receptor beta chains reported below all come from one sample, sequenced in a study of cytomegalovirus exposure and HLA in healthy donors (dated by TCRdb to 2016 to 2017). Library creation used the immunoSEQ multiplex PCR assay. The multiplex PCR relied on a mix of 60 forward primers for TCR Vbeta segments and 13 reverse primers for TCR Jbeta segments. The source is immuneACCESS, and TCRdb retained only in-frame sequences with V and J called. Part of the clones is not carried over; for the studies checked, unresolved V genes explain less than half of this, and the remainder is unexplained. The sample contains some 160,000 clones, 60% to 85% of them found a single time. The ten largest clones capture 7% of the sample. Sequenced material: PBMCs. Every receptor here comes from a woman aged 40 to 50 in good health and CMV-seropositive.

The V gene is TRBV6-6, the J gene TRBJ1-1; a possible D gene is TRBD1 (6 bases). The V gene lost 2 bases and the J gene lost 4 bases, with 11 bases spanning the gap. Germline values: CDR1 MNHNY, CDR2 SVGAGI (reference sequence). The CDR3 spans 14 residues. CDR3 protein: CASSYGGGPTEAFF. CDR3 DNA sequence: TGTGCCAGCAGTTACGGGGGGGGGCCCACTGAAGCTTTCTTT.

The chain employs TRBV7-2 and TRBJ1-1, with unresolved D. Between the trimmed V and J ends, which lost 2 bases and 7 bases, there was a span of 17 bases. This CDR3 has 15 amino acids. Looked up from germline, CDR1 is SGHTA and CDR2 is FQGNSA. CDR3 protein: CASSLFSGGPSEAFF. Here the CDR3 DNA reads TGTGCCAGCAGCTTATTTTCGGGAGGCCCCAGTGAAGCTTTCTTT.

This chain uses TRBV19 with TRBJ2-7; D may be TRBD2 (6 bases). V was pared by 5 bases and J by 2 bases, with 10 bases between. Germline lookup yields CDR1 LNHDA and CDR2 SQIVND (reference sequence). The CDR3 totals 13 residues. CDR3 DNA: TGTGCCAGTAGTGCGGGGTATGCCTACGAGCAGTACTTC. Residues: CASSAGYAYEQYF.

This chain joins TRBV29-1 and TRBJ2-7; TRBD2 matches 15 bases. CDR3 length: 13 amino acids. The junction had 1 base not matched to a gene; V was cut back by 6 bases and J by 4 bases. CDR1 SQVTM and CDR2 ANQGSEA come from the germline V gene. CDR3 sequence: CSVGTSGGYEQYF. In DNA, the CDR3 is TGCAGCGTCGGGACTAGCGGGGGGTACGAGCAGTACTTC.

The CDR3 loop reads CSVAGGGNIQYF. For the CDR3, the DNA is TGCAGCGTTGCCGGGGGGGGAAACATTCAGTACTTC. V gene TRBV29-1 combines with J gene TRBJ2-4; 8 positions match TRBD2. J gave up 6 bases and V 4 bases, and 2 bases lay outside the gene matches. The CDR3 length is 12 residues. The germline gives CDR1 SQVTM, CDR2 ANQGSEA.

Only a few counts were recorded for this clone. The gene calls are TRBV28 and TRBJ1-3; D gene ambiguous. Germline V lookup: CDR1 MDHEN, CDR2 SYDVKM. The CDR3 loop spans 16 amino acids. Between the trimmed V and J ends, which lost 2 bases and 0 bases, there was a span of 11 bases. The CDR3 region is CASSLRLGASGNTIYF. The CDR3 DNA reads as TGTGCCAGCAGTTTAAGATTGGGCGCCTCTGGAAACACCATATATTTT.

V gene TRBV11-2 combines with J gene TRBJ2-7, with 7 bases lining up with TRBD1. J gave up 6 bases and V 1 base, and 0 bases lay outside the gene matches. The germline V gene has CDR1 SGHAT and CDR2 FQNNGV. The CDR3 has 12 amino acids. The CDR3 DNA follows: TGTGCCAGCAGCTTAGCAGGGGGCGAGCAGTACTTC. Amino acid sequence: CASSLAGGEQYF. The entire variable domain, with the rest obtained from reference TRBV11-2 and TRBJ2-7, is as follows: EAGVAQSPRYKIIEKRQSVAFWCNPISGHATLYWYQQILGQGPKLLIQFQNNGVVDDSQLPKDRFSAERLKGVDSTLKIQPAKLEDSAVYLCASSLAGGEQYFGPGTRLTVT.

This sequence joins TRBV4-3 and TRBJ2-2; D unresolved. Germline V gene sequence: CDR1 LGHNA, CDR2 YSLEER. CDR3 length: 14 amino acids. V was trimmed by 4 bases and J by 5 bases, leaving 11 bases between them. The CDR3 spells CASSRNSITGELFF. Written as DNA, the CDR3 is TGCGCCAGCAGCCGTAATTCTATTACCGGGGAGCTGTTTTTT.

The rearrangement links TRBV5-4 to TRBJ1-2; 7 bases line up with TRBD1. Germline CDR1 is SGHNT and CDR2 is YYREEE (reference sequence). The CDR3 is 13 residues long. V gave up 4 bases and J gave up 4 bases; unmatched junction bases: 4. The CDR3 region is CASSLRDSYGYTF. Here the CDR3 DNA reads TGTGCCAGCAGCCTCCGGGACAGCTATGGCTACACCTTC.

The chain uses TRBV27 and TRBJ1-1; 7 bases are a match to TRBD1. Germline CDR1 and CDR2: MNHEY and SMNVEV (reference sequence). Unmatched junction bases numbered 3, after V lost 4 bases and J lost 4 bases. The CDR3 has 13 residues. CDR3 loop: CASSYPGGTEAFF. In DNA form, the CDR3 reads TGTGCCAGCAGTTACCCAGGGGGCACTGAAGCTTTCTTT.

This clone was seen a single time. The chain links TRBV5-1 to TRBJ2-2; a possible D gene is TRBD1 (6 bases). The germline V and J ends were trimmed by 9 bases and 0 bases, with 9 bases remaining between them. CDR1 is SGHRS and CDR2 is YFSETQ in the germline V gene. The CDR3 is made up of 13 amino acids. The CDR3 here is CATGQSNTGELFF. In DNA, the CDR3 is TGCGCCACTGGACAGTCGAACACCGGGGAGCTGTTTTTT.

The chain combines TRBV6-1 with TRBJ1-6, with D possibly TRBD1 on 6 matching bases. The CDR3 loop spans 15 amino acids. Trimming took off 6 bases at V and 12 bases at J, with 21 bases between the two ends. Germline V gene sequence: CDR1 MNHNS, CDR2 SASEGT. The chain's CDR3 is CASRLGTDGTKPLHF. The CDR3 nucleotides read TGTGCCAGCAGACTGGGGACGGACGGGACAAAACCCCTCCACTTT.

The V call is TRBV11-2, the J call TRBJ1-3, with D perhaps TRBD1 (6 bases). Germline V gives CDR1 SGHAT, CDR2 FQNNGV. The CDR3 sequence is 16 residues long. Trimming shortened V by 2 bases and J by 1 base, and 12 bases separated the two germline ends. The CDR3 bases are TGTGCCAGCAGCTTACTCGCCAGGGGATCTGGAAACACCATATATTTT. Amino acid sequence: CASSLLARGSGNTIYF.

The chain joins TRBV21-1 to TRBJ2-5; the DNA was not compared with TRBD1, the D call given in the table. TRBV21-1 is classified as a pseudogene. The CDR3 loop spans 11 amino acids. The DNA for the CDR3 is TGTGCCAGCCGACAAAACGAGACCCAGTACTTC. Translating gives CASRQNETQYF.

The chain uses TRBV19 and TRBJ2-5, with D possibly matching TRBD2 (5 bases). Germline V CDR1 and CDR2: LNHDA, SQIVND (reference sequence). V was shortened by 5 bases and J by 5 bases, with 15 bases between the two germline ends. The CDR3 loop spans 14 amino acids. DNA of the CDR3: TGTGCCAGTAGTTTCGGGGTAGGTCGGGAGACCCAGTACTTC. Protein: CASSFGVGRETQYF.

The rearrangement joins TRBV9 to TRBJ1-2; D not resolved. Germline V lookup: CDR1 SGDLS, CDR2 YYNGEE. The CDR3 has 14 amino acids. V lost 0 bases and J 0 bases, leaving 6 bases between the germline ends. The CDR3 sequence: CASSVDEANYGYTF. For the CDR3, the DNA is TGTGCCAGCAGCGTAGACGAGGCTAACTATGGCTACACCTTC.

This sequence joins TRBV15 and TRBJ2-2, with TRBD1 matching 9 bases. J lost 5 bases, V lost 0 bases, and 4 bases had no gene match. CDR3 length: 16 amino acids. CDR1 and CDR2 (germline): LNHNV, YYDKDF (reference sequence). CDR3 amino acids: CATSRDRDRVTGELFF. In DNA form, the CDR3 reads TGTGCCACCAGCAGAGACCGGGACAGGGTTACCGGGGAGCTGTTTTTT. The full variable domain, its missing parts supplied by reference TRBV15 and TRBJ2-2, is DAMVIQNPRYQVTQFGKPVTLSCSQTLNHNVMYWYQQKSSQAPKLLFHYYDKDFNNEADTPDNFQSRRPNTSFCFLDIRSPGLGDTAMYLCATSRDRDRVTGELFFGEGSRLTVL.

This clone occurred a few times. The chain links TRBV5-1 to TRBJ2-1; the D gene is possibly TRBD2 (6 bases). V lost 0 bases, J lost 6 bases, and 19 bases lay in between. The CDR3 is 17 amino acids. Germline V gene lookup returns CDR1 SGHRS and CDR2 YFSETQ. CDR3 sequence: CASSLDFGAGAFNEQFF. The CDR3 nucleotides are TGCGCCAGCAGCTTGGATTTTGGAGCGGGCGCGTTCAATGAGCAGTTCTTC.

This chain uses TRBV19 with TRBJ1-5; 7 nucleotides align to TRBD1. V shed 5 bases, J shed 2 bases, and the junction held 9 bases outside the gene matches. Germline V gene sequence: CDR1 LNHDA, CDR2 SQIVND (reference sequence). The CDR3 is made up of 16 amino acids. The CDR3 sequence is CASSPRQGAGNQPQHF. CDR3 in DNA: TGTGCCAGTAGTCCGAGACAGGGCGCCGGCAATCAGCCCCAGCATTTT.